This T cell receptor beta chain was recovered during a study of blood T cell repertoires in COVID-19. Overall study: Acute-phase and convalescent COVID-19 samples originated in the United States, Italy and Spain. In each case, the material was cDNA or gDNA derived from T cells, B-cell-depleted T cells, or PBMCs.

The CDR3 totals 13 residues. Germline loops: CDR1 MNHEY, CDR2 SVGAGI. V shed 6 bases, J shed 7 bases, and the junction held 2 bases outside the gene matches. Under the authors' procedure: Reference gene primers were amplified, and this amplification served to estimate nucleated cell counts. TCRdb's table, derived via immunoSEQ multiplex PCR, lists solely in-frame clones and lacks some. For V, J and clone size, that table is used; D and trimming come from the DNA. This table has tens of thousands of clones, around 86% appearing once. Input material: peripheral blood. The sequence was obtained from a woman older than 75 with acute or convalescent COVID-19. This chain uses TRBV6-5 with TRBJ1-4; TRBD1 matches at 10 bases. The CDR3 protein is CASSRDRGEKLFF. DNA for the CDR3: TGTGCCAGCAGCCGGGACAGGGGTGAAAAACTGTTTTTT.